The 22 T cell receptor beta chains reported below all come from one sample, sequenced in a study of cytomegalovirus exposure and HLA in healthy donors. 13 Jbeta primers and 60 Vbeta primers were used for the PCR. Assay used: immunoSEQ multiplex PCR; TCRdb lists only in-frame clones, some missing. The specimen's table records tens of thousands of clones. Material: PBMCs. The source of these receptors is a woman aged 40 to 50 in good health and CMV-seronegative.

V gene TRBV30 combines with J gene TRBJ1-1, with 9 positions matching TRBD1. V shed 3 bases and J 3 bases; nucleotides not matched to a gene: 2. The CDR3 length is 13 residues. The germline V gene has CDR1 GTSNPN and CDR2 SVGIG (reference sequence). The CDR3 loop reads CAWSGTGHTEAFF. CDR3 DNA sequence: TGTGCCTGGAGCGGGACAGGGCACACTGAAGCTTTCTTT.

CDR3 amino acids: CASSLAGQGDSSPLHF. In DNA, the CDR3 is TGTGCCAGCAGCTTAGCAGGGCAGGGGGATAGTTCACCCCTCCACTTT. This chain uses TRBV7-6 with TRBJ1-6; 7 nucleotides match TRBD1. V dropped 0 bases and J dropped 9; count of bases not matched to a gene: 8. The germline V gene encodes CDR1 SGHVS and CDR2 FNYEAQ. This CDR3 has 16 amino acids.

This chain connects TRBV5-1 to TRBJ2-7, with 11 bases matching TRBD2. Trimming took 4 bases from V and 2 from J; bases not matched to a gene: 8. CDR1 SGHRS and CDR2 YFSETQ come from the germline V gene. This CDR3 is 16 amino acids long. In DNA, the CDR3 is TGCGCCAGCAGCCCGGGGACTAGCGGCTACCCCTACGAGCAGTACTTC. The encoded protein is CASSPGTSGYPYEQYF. Together with reference TRBV5-1 and TRBJ2-7, the CDR3 gives the full variable domain: KAGVTQTPRYLIKTRGQQVTLSCSPISGHRSVSWYQQTPGQGLQFLFEYFSETQRNKGNFPGRFSGRQFSNSRSEMNVSTLELGDSALYLCASSPGTSGYPYEQYFGPGTRLTVT.

The rearrangement joins TRBV4-1 to TRBJ2-3; D might be TRBD1 (8 bases). In germline, CDR1 is MGHRA, CDR2 YSYEKL. V was clipped by 3 bases and J by 1 base, with 14 bases between them. The CDR3 sequence is 16 residues long. The CDR3 reads CASSHEQGGGTDTQYF. CDR3 nucleotides: TGCGCCAGCAGCCATGAACAGGGGGGGGGCACAGATACGCAGTATTTT.

The V and J genes are TRBV18 and TRBJ2-5, with no clear D. TRBJ2-7 matches the DNA end more closely, so the J call is doubtful. The CDR3 runs 13 residues. Germline loops: CDR1 KGHSH, CDR2 LQKENI. CDR3 loop: CASSPLGGYEQYF. The CDR3 DNA reads TGTGCCAGCTCACCACTTGGCGGCTACGAGCAGTACTTC.

Comments on this clone: This sample also contains other DNA sequences that code for the same CDR3. This chain uses TRBV28 with TRBJ2-7; TRBD2 is a possible D gene (5 bases). This CDR3 is built from 16 residues. Trimming left V 4 bases short and J 2 bases short, with 18 bases between. Per the germline V gene, CDR1 is MDHEN and CDR2 is SYDVKM. The CDR3 reads CASSSQVPSGPYEQYF. The CDR3 nucleotides are TGTGCCAGCAGTTCCCAGGTCCCCAGCGGCCCCTACGAGCAGTACTTC. The entire variable domain, with the rest obtained from reference TRBV28 and TRBJ2-7, is as follows: DVKVTQSSRYLVKRTGEKVFLECVQDMDHENMFWYRQDPGLGLRLIYFSYDVKMKEKGDIPEGYSVSREKKERFSLILESASTNQTSMYLCASSSQVPSGPYEQYFGPGTRLTVT.

V gene TRBV7-9 combines with J gene TRBJ2-7, with 7 bases that match TRBD1. Germline V gene lookup returns CDR1 SEHNR and CDR2 FQNEAQ (reference sequence). J was trimmed by 3 bases and V by 6 bases; bases with no gene match: 11. The CDR3 is 15 residues long. CDR3 bases: TGTGCCAGCAGTCCCGCGGCAGGGGGATTCTACGAGCAGTACTTC. Translation: CASSPAAGGFYEQYF.

The chain employs TRBV9 and TRBJ1-1; 8 bases match TRBD1. The V and J ends lost 3 bases and 1 base, in that order; junction bases with no gene match: 2. CDR1 is SGDLS and CDR2 is YYNGEE in the germline V gene. This CDR3 contains 14 residues. CDR3: CASSGTGRNTEAFF. CDR3 in DNA: TGTGCCAGCAGCGGGACAGGGAGGAACACTGAAGCTTTCTTT.

The chain carries TRBV28 and TRBJ1-2; D is unresolved. This CDR3 is 13 amino acids long. Germline lookup yields CDR1 MDHEN and CDR2 SYDVKM. Trimming pared 7 bases from V and 2 bases from J, leaving 11 bases between. The CDR3, as DNA: TGTGCCAGCACCCCCCGGGGAAACTATGGCTACACCTTC. This encodes CASTPRGNYGYTF.

The chain recombines TRBV18 with TRBJ2-2; D possibly corresponds to TRBD1 (6 bases). Between the trimmed V and J ends, which lost 3 bases and 5 bases, there was a span of 16 bases. The CDR3 consists of 16 residues. From germline, CDR1 is KGHSH and CDR2 LQKENI. The CDR3 nucleotides are TGTGCCAGCTCACCTCCTCAGGACAGTTTTACCGGGGAGCTGTTTTTT. Its protein product is CASSPPQDSFTGELFF.

The chain joins TRBV19 to TRBJ2-1; 10 nucleotides line up with TRBD2. J gave up 9 bases and V 6 bases, and 5 bases lay outside the gene matches. This CDR3 is 13 amino acids long. Germline values: CDR1 LNHDA, CDR2 SQIVND (reference sequence). The CDR3 nucleotides are TGTGCCAGTAGCAAAGCGGGGGGGAGTGAGCAGTTCTTC. As protein: CASSKAGGSEQFF.

As concerns this clone: No DNA is shown, since the ends of the CDR3 on it are uncertain; the CDR3 is the one TCRdb lists. The V gene is TRBV30, the J gene TRBJ1-3; the table's D call, TRBD1, has no DNA check behind it. CDR1 GTSNPN and CDR2 SVGIG come from the germline V gene (reference sequence). With termini counted, the CDR3 has 17 amino acids. CDR3 region: CAWAGFGPGQGRNTIYF.

V gene TRBV19 combines with J gene TRBJ2-3, with 10 positions matching TRBD2. Losses at the gene ends were 1 base for V and 6 bases for J; bases not matched to a gene: 7. The CDR3 loop spans 16 amino acids. Germline CDR1 and CDR2: LNHDA and SQIVND (reference sequence). The DNA for the CDR3 is TGTGCCAGTAGTATAGTGGGGACTAGCGTGGCCGATACGCAGTATTTT. This translates into CASSIVGTSVADTQYF.

The chain combines TRBV18 with TRBJ2-7; D may be TRBD2 (6 bases). The CDR3 covers 14 residues. Germline V gene data show CDR1 as KGHSH and CDR2 as LQKENI. V was clipped by 1 base and J by 2 bases, with 9 bases between them. The DNA of the CDR3 is TGTGCCAGCTCACCACAGGAGGGAGCCTACGAGCAGTACTTC. Its translation is CASSPQEGAYEQYF.

The chain has TRBV23-1 and TRBJ1-5; 8 bases agree with TRBD1. TRBV23-1 is flagged as an ORF with uncertain function. V shed 3 bases, J shed 6 bases, and the junction held 10 bases outside the gene matches. This CDR3 is built from 16 residues. CDR3 protein: CASSHSGQGGSQPQHF. The CDR3 DNA sequence: TGCGCCAGCAGTCACTCCGGACAGGGAGGCAGTCAGCCCCAGCATTTT.

This chain joins TRBV2 and TRBJ1-3; 11 positions agree with TRBD1. This CDR3 comprises 16 residues. Looked up from germline, CDR1 is SNHLY and CDR2 is FYNNEI. Trimming at V came to 6 bases and at J to 3 bases, leaving 7 bases not matched to a gene. CDR3 sequence reads: CASRAWTGGFGNTIYF. The CDR3 DNA is TGTGCCAGCAGAGCCTGGACAGGGGGCTTTGGAAACACCATATATTTT.

V gene TRBV29-1 combines with J gene TRBJ2-7, with 7 positions matching TRBD1. This CDR3 is 11 amino acids long. Germline-derived CDR1 and CDR2 are SQVTM and ANQGSEA. Unmatched junction bases numbered 0, after V lost 6 bases and J lost 1 base. The CDR3 loop is CSVQGSYEQYF. The CDR3 DNA reads TGCAGCGTACAGGGGTCCTACGAGCAGTACTTC.

The gene calls are TRBV29-1 and TRBJ1-6; no firm D call. Germline assignment: CDR1 SQVTM and CDR2 ANQGSEA. The V end lost 6 bases, the J end lost 13 bases, and 7 bases lay between the germline ends. The CDR3 covers 9 residues. Here the CDR3 reads CSVDIPLHF. CDR3 DNA: TGCAGCGTCGACATCCCCCTCCACTTT.

The chain joins TRBV29-1 to TRBJ1-6; 8 nucleotides match TRBD1. J lost 9 bases, V lost 0 bases, and 1 base had no gene match. Looked up from germline, CDR1 is SQVTM and CDR2 is ANQGSEA. CDR3 length: 13 amino acids. The chain's CDR3 is CSVEETGGSPLHF. As DNA, the CDR3 is TGCAGCGTTGAAGAAACAGGGGGTTCACCCCTCCACTTT.

The chain combines TRBV5-1 with TRBJ1-1; 8 nucleotides line up with TRBD1. The CDR3 is 15 amino acids. Germline V gene lookup returns CDR1 SGHRS and CDR2 YFSETQ. The V gene end was trimmed by 0 bases and the J gene end by 3 bases; junction bases not matched to a gene: 4. CDR3 region: CASSLGTGSDTEAFF. The DNA for the CDR3 is TGCGCCAGCAGCTTGGGGACAGGGAGCGACACTGAAGCTTTCTTT. Complete variable domain (other parts from reference TRBV5-1 and TRBJ1-1): KAGVTQTPRYLIKTRGQQVTLSCSPISGHRSVSWYQQTPGQGLQFLFEYFSETQRNKGNFPGRFSGRQFSNSRSEMNVSTLELGDSALYLCASSLGTGSDTEAFFGQGTRLTVV.

The chain combines TRBV30 with TRBJ1-3; D uncertain. CDR1 GTSNPN and CDR2 SVGIG come from the germline V gene (reference sequence). The CDR3 spans 19 residues. V lost 4 bases and J lost 0, with 25 bases in between. The CDR3 is CAWTRNLPFPGGSGNTIYF. The DNA of the CDR3 is TGTGCCTGGACCCGAAACCTCCCCTTCCCGGGAGGCTCTGGAAACACCATATATTTT.

The chain joins TRBV7-7 to TRBJ2-5, with D perhaps TRBD1 (6 bases). Germline-derived CDR1 and CDR2 are SSHAT and FNYEAQ (reference sequence). The ends were cut back, 5 bases at V and 7 bases at J, with 23 bases in the middle. This CDR3 is built from 16 residues. CDR3 nucleotide sequence: TGTGCCAGCAGCCCCCGGCCGAGGGGGTCCGCGGGGACCCAGTACTTC. Its protein is CASSPRPRGSAGTQYF.